Below are 23 T cell receptor beta chains sequenced from a single sample in a study of T cell responses to AZD1222 COVID-19 vaccine (dated by TCRdb to 2020 to 2022). The receptor library was made with the immunoSEQ multiplex PCR assay. TCRdb retrieved this table from immuneACCESS and kept in-frame rearrangements only. Not all clones are present; in checked studies, unresolved V genes account for under half, and no reason is known for the remainder. For this sample the table gives more than 140,000 clones, of which under 95% were detected only once. The ten most abundant clones make up approximately 5% of the sample. What the time point label conveys for this sample: baseline before first vaccination. Sample: peripheral blood, taken on day 0 of AZD1222 vaccination. These receptors originate from an adult in good health.

This chain links TRBV6-5 with TRBJ2-2, with 8 bases lining up with TRBD1. J gave up 6 bases and V 6 bases, and 3 bases lay outside the gene matches. The CDR3 covers 13 residues. Germline V gene lookup returns CDR1 MNHEY and CDR2 SVGAGI. CDR3 region: CASSQQGAGELFF. Here the CDR3 DNA reads TGTGCCAGCAGCCAACAGGGGGCCGGGGAGCTGTTTTTT.

V and J are TRBV5-4 and TRBJ2-7, with TRBD2 matching over 11 bases. The trim removed 5 bases at V and 1 base at J, leaving 5 bases unmatched. The CDR3 is 15 residues long. Germline CDR1 is SGHNT and CDR2 is YYREEE (reference sequence). CDR3: CASSFGLAGSYEQYF. In DNA form, the CDR3 reads TGTGCCAGCAGTTTTGGACTAGCGGGTTCCTACGAGCAGTACTTC.

The J gene is TRBJ2-5, the V gene TRBV28; D remains ambiguous. Trimming pared 3 bases from V and 9 bases from J, leaving 11 bases between. In germline, CDR1 is MDHEN, CDR2 SYDVKM. The CDR3 is made up of 12 amino acids. Here the CDR3 DNA reads TGTGCCAGCAGTTTGATCCAAAGGGCCCAGTACTTC. Translating it yields CASSLIQRAQYF.

V gene TRBV11-2 combines with J gene TRBJ2-5, with TRBD2 matching over 12 bases. V trimming: 5 bases; J trimming: 5 bases; junction bases outside the gene matches: 6. Germline V CDR1 and CDR2: SGHAT, FQNNGV. This CDR3 region has 15 residues. Here the CDR3 DNA reads TGTGCCAGCAGCAACCTAGCGGGAGGGCCCGAGACCCAGTACTTC. It codes for CASSNLAGGPETQYF.

The V call is TRBV19, the J call TRBJ1-6; D is unclear. Germline-derived CDR1 and CDR2 are LNHDA and SQIVND (reference sequence). CDR3 length equals 16 residues. Trimming took 5 bases from V and 7 from J, leaving 18 bases between them. The CDR3 DNA is TGTGCCAGTAGTCCCCGCAGACCGGGCCTGAATTCACCCCTCCACTTT. This codes for CASSPRRPGLNSPLHF.

The V gene is TRBV19, the J gene TRBJ2-1; TRBD1 is a possible D gene (6 bases). The V end lost 0 bases, the J end lost 5 bases, and 8 bases lay between the germline ends. The CDR3 consists of 14 residues. Germline-derived CDR1 and CDR2 are LNHDA and SQIVND (reference sequence). This CDR3 is CASSIDKGDNEQFF. The CDR3 DNA sequence: TGTGCCAGTAGTATAGATAAGGGGGACAATGAGCAGTTCTTC.

DNA of the CDR3: TGTGCCAGCCGGATCGGACGAAACAATGAGCAGTTCTTC. This gives the protein CASRIGRNNEQFF. The chain combines TRBV19 with TRBJ2-1; D is undetermined. This CDR3 is built from 13 residues. CDR1 LNHDA and CDR2 SQIVND come from the germline V gene (reference sequence). The V gene lost 9 bases and the J gene lost 5 bases, with 14 bases spanning the gap.

The chain employs TRBV18 and TRBJ2-7, with a weak D call TRBD1 (6 bases). Germline assignment: CDR1 KGHSH and CDR2 LQKENI. With 4 bases removed from V and 2 bases from J, the gap between germline ends came to 12 bases. The CDR3 has 14 amino acids. CDR3 DNA: TGTGCCAGCTCACTCGGGACAACAGCCTACGAGCAGTACTTC. Translation: CASSLGTTAYEQYF. Full variable domain (missing parts from reference TRBV18 and TRBJ2-7): NAGVMQNPRHLVRRRGQEARLRCSPMKGHSHVYWYRQLPEEGLKFMVYLQKENIIDESGMPKERFSAEFPKEGPSILRIQQVVRGDSAAYFCASSLGTTAYEQYFGPGTRLTVT.

The J gene is TRBJ1-5, the V gene TRBV19; no clear D gene. With 7 bases removed from V and 0 bases from J, the gap between germline ends came to 7 bases. This CDR3 has 13 amino acids. Germline V CDR1 and CDR2: LNHDA, SQIVND (reference sequence). The CDR3 protein is CASTDRSNQPQHF. DNA for the CDR3: TGTGCCAGTACTGACCGTAGCAATCAGCCCCAGCATTTT.

The rearrangement joins TRBV27 to TRBJ2-1; 12 positions match TRBD2. Looked up from germline, CDR1 is MNHEY and CDR2 is SMNVEV (reference sequence). CDR3 size: 17 residues. The V segment lost 4 bases and the J segment 7 bases; nucleotides outside the gene matches: 11. The CDR3 bases are TGTGCCAGCAGTTCCTGGACTAGCGGGGCCTTGGGGAATGAGCAGTTCTTC. Its protein is CASSSWTSGALGNEQFF.

The rearrangement joins TRBV28 to TRBJ1-2; D unresolved. Germline assignment: CDR1 MDHEN and CDR2 SYDVKM. The CDR3 runs 13 residues. Trimming took 5 bases from V and 4 from J, leaving 11 bases between them. The CDR3 region is CASSTIQSYGYTF. CDR3 bases: TGTGCCAGCAGTACCATCCAAAGCTATGGCTACACCTTC.

The chain has TRBV7-6 and TRBJ2-3; 7 bases map to TRBD1. Germline CDR1 is SGHVS and CDR2 is FNYEAQ. CDR3 length: 14 residues. J gave up 1 base and V 5 bases, and 3 bases lay outside the gene matches. Written as DNA, the CDR3 is TGTGCCAGCAGCCGAACAGGGGGCACAGATACGCAGTATTTT. Translating gives CASSRTGGTDTQYF. Based on the CDR3 plus reference TRBV7-6 and TRBJ2-3, the full variable domain is GAGVSQSPRYKVTKRGQDVALRCDPISGHVSLYWYRQALGQGPEFLTYFNYEAQQDKSGLPNDRFSAERPEGSISTLTIQRTEQRDSAMYRCASSRTGGTDTQYFGPGTRLTVL.

The V and J genes are TRBV7-8 and TRBJ2-3, with 9 positions matching TRBD2. The germline V gene has CDR1 SGHVS and CDR2 FQNEAQ. Germline trimming cut 5 bases from V and 4 bases from J; bases unmatched to any gene: 10. This CDR3 comprises 16 residues. CDR3 amino acids: CASSPRGSGRADTQYF. The CDR3 DNA sequence: TGTGCCAGCAGCCCCCGGGGTAGCGGGAGAGCAGATACGCAGTATTTT.

The J gene is TRBJ2-2, the V gene TRBV6-5; unclear D gene. V lost 2 bases and J lost 3, with 7 bases in between. Germline values: CDR1 MNHEY, CDR2 SVGAGI. The CDR3 is 14 residues long. CDR3 in amino acids: CASSYRRYTGELFF. Written as DNA, the CDR3 is TGTGCCAGCAGTTACAGGAGATACACCGGGGAGCTGTTTTTT.

This chain links TRBV7-9 with TRBJ1-2; D not resolved. With 5 bases removed from V and 5 bases from J, the gap between germline ends came to 12 bases. Germline CDR1 SEHNR, CDR2 FQNEAQ (reference sequence). The CDR3 covers 13 residues. The CDR3 region has the DNA TGTGCCAGCAGCCCTCTTCTAGTGTATGGCTACACCTTC. Translated, it gives CASSPLLVYGYTF.

Comments on this clone: The same CDR3 can be traced to other DNA sequences in this sample. The chain uses TRBV27 and TRBJ1-2; no clear D. Between the trimmed V and J ends, which lost 3 bases and 2 bases, there was a span of 7 bases. Per germline, CDR1 MNHEY and CDR2 SMNVEV (reference sequence). CDR3 length: 13 amino acids. Here the CDR3 DNA reads TGTGCCAGCAGTTTCGTGGGAAACTATGGCTACACCTTC. Its translation: CASSFVGNYGYTF.

The J gene is TRBJ2-1, the V gene TRBV10-3, with 8 bases fitting TRBD2. V lost 8 bases and J lost 9; bases outside the gene matches: 15. CDR1 and CDR2 (germline): ENHRY, SYGVKD. The CDR3 loop spans 15 amino acids. The CDR3 loop is CAISPQAGGMGEQFF. The CDR3, as DNA: TGTGCCATCTCTCCCCAGGCGGGAGGAATGGGTGAGCAGTTCTTC.

The chain couples TRBV5-6 to TRBJ1-4; D is ambiguous. V shed 0 bases and J shed 12 bases, with 12 bases lying between them. This CDR3 is 13 amino acids long. Germline values: CDR1 SGHDT, CDR2 YYEEEE. DNA of the CDR3: TGTGCCAGCAGCTTGGGCGCGACGCCGCAACTGTTTTTT. Translated: CASSLGATPQLFF.

The chain has TRBV5-7 and TRBJ1-5; D not certain. TRBV5-7 is flagged as an ORF with uncertain function. Trimming left V 1 base short and J 3 bases short, with 8 bases between. This CDR3 has 14 residues. In DNA, the CDR3 is TGTGCCAGCAGCTTGTCAGGAAACAATCAGCCCCAGCATTTT. It yields the protein CASSLSGNNQPQHF.

This chain uses TRBV5-1 with TRBJ2-3, with TRBD2 matching 8 bases. The CDR3 totals 15 residues. In germline, CDR1 is SGHRS, CDR2 YFSETQ. Trimming cost V 0 bases and J 7 bases; bases outside gene matches: 7. The CDR3 bases are TGCGCCAGCAGCTTGGGGAGCGGGGGTGGAAATACGCAGTATTTT. Translated, it gives CASSLGSGGGNTQYF.

V gene TRBV6-1 combines with J gene TRBJ1-3, with a possible D match to TRBD1 (6 bases). The CDR3 has 19 amino acids. Trimming removed 2 bases from V and 0 bases from J, with 20 bases in between. Germline CDR1 is MNHNS and CDR2 is SASEGT. CDR3 DNA: TGTGCCAGCAGTGAAATTATGGGACACAGAGCTTACTCTGGAAACACCATATATTTT. Its translation: CASSEIMGHRAYSGNTIYF.

The V call is TRBV5-1, the J call TRBJ2-2; weak D call: TRBD1 (7 bases). The CDR3 totals 15 residues. V lost 0 bases, J lost 6 bases, and 12 bases lay in between. Germline V gene sequence: CDR1 SGHRS, CDR2 YFSETQ. The DNA of the CDR3 is TGCGCCAGCAGCTTGGAGCAGGGGGGTCCCGGGGAGCTGTTTTTT. Encoded protein: CASSLEQGGPGELFF.

The chain combines TRBV7-9 with TRBJ2-7, with a weak D call TRBD1 (5 bases). The CDR3 consists of 14 residues. Germline assignment: CDR1 SEHNR and CDR2 FQNEAQ (reference sequence). Trimming took 5 bases from V and 3 from J, leaving 14 bases between them. Written as DNA, the CDR3 is TGTGCCAGCAGCCCCAGGGTTGGGCTCTACGAGCAGTACTTC. It codes for CASSPRVGLYEQYF.